Presented here are 12 T cell receptor beta chains from one specimen sequenced in a study of cytomegalovirus exposure and HLA in healthy donors. The PCR employed 60 Vbeta primers together with 13 Jbeta primers. TCRdb's table, derived via immunoSEQ multiplex PCR, lists solely in-frame clones and lacks some. The repertoire holds fewer than 200,000 clones, with 65% to 90% as singletons. Sequenced input: PBMCs. The receptors were gathered from a male donor in good health and CMV-seronegative.

This clone was detected once. The chain has TRBV2 and TRBJ2-2; 8 nucleotides match TRBD2. Trimming cost V 6 bases and J 2 bases; bases outside gene matches: 5. The CDR3 is made up of 15 amino acids. The germline gives CDR1 SNHLY, CDR2 FYNNEI. CDR3 region: CASRVSGANTGELFF. In DNA, the CDR3 is TGTGCCAGCAGAGTTAGCGGGGCCAACACCGGGGAGCTGTTTTTT.

The rearrangement uses TRBV5-1 and TRBJ1-6; D perhaps matches TRBD1 (6 bases). The V gene's germline CDR1 is SGHRS and CDR2 YFSETQ. This CDR3 is built from 17 residues. V lost 5 bases to trimming and J lost 7 bases, with 22 bases between them. CDR3 DNA sequence: TGCGCCAGCAGATACGGACCGGGACAAGGCATCAATTCACCCCTCCACTTT. Translated, it gives CASRYGPGQGINSPLHF.

The gene calls are TRBV5-6 and TRBJ2-1; 7 bases agree with TRBD1. Germline CDR1 reads SGHDT; CDR2 reads YYEEEE. V lost 3 bases, J lost 3 bases, and 3 bases stayed unmatched. The CDR3 has 14 amino acids. The CDR3 nucleotides read TGTGCCAGCAGCTCGGGACAGCTCTACAATGAGCAGTTCTTC. Its protein is CASSSGQLYNEQFF. Full variable domain (outside the CDR3, taken from reference TRBV5-6 and TRBJ2-1): DAGVTQSPTHLIKTRGQQVTLRCSPKSGHDTVSWYQQALGQGPQFIFQYYEEEERQRGNFPDRFSGHQFPNYSSELNVNALLLGDSALYLCASSSGQLYNEQFFGPGTRLTVL.

The chain couples TRBV7-9 to TRBJ2-7; no definite D call. The CDR3 spans 12 residues. With 5 bases removed from V and 5 bases from J, the gap between germline ends came to 10 bases. From germline, CDR1 is SEHNR and CDR2 FQNEAQ (reference sequence). The CDR3 loop reads CASSHTIDEQYF. The CDR3 coding sequence is TGTGCCAGCAGCCATACAATCGACGAGCAGTACTTC. Together with reference TRBV7-9 and TRBJ2-7, the CDR3 gives the full variable domain: DTGVSQNPRHKITKRGQNVTFRCDPISEHNRLYWYRQTLGQGPEFLTYFQNEAQLEKSRLLSDRFSAERPKGSFSTLEIQRTEQGDSAMYLCASSHTIDEQYFGPGTRLTVT.

The genes are TRBV10-3 and TRBJ1-1; D is possibly TRBD1 (6 bases). Germline V gives CDR1 ENHRY, CDR2 SYGVKD. CDR3 length: 16 residues. The V end was cut by 0 bases, the J end by 5 bases, with 16 bases between. Written as DNA, the CDR3 is TGTGCCATCAGTGAGTCGTCAGGGGCGCGTGGAACTGAAGCTTTCTTT. It codes for CAISESSGARGTEAFF.

With respect to this clone: Germline and junction disagree at one end, which may indicate a read error. The chain uses TRBV11-2 and TRBJ1-1; D is ambiguous. The CDR3 consists of 15 residues. Germline V gene lookup returns CDR1 SGHAT and CDR2 FQNNGV. This CDR3 is CAGSFGVGRNTEAFF. CDR3 bases: TGTGCCGGCAGCTTCGGGGTGGGGAGGAACACTGAAGCTTTCTTT.

About this clone itself: At the DNA level, this CDR3 is encoded by other sequences in the same sample as well. This chain uses TRBV2 with TRBJ1-1, with D possibly being TRBD1 (6 bases). Germline lookup yields CDR1 SNHLY and CDR2 FYNNEI. V lost 3 bases and J 4 bases, leaving 9 bases between the germline ends. The length of the CDR3 is 13 residues. CDR3 coding DNA: TGTGCCAGCAGTGACAGGGGTGGCACTGAAGCTTTCTTT. This codes for CASSDRGGTEAFF. Filled out from reference TRBV2 and TRBJ1-1, the complete variable domain reads EPEVTQTPSHQVTQMGQEVILRCVPISNHLYFYWYRQILGQKVEFLVSFYNNEISEKSEIFDDQFSVERPDGSNFTLKIRSTKLEDSAMYFCASSDRGGTEAFFGQGTRLTVV.

The chain joins TRBV2 to TRBJ1-5; TRBD1 agrees at 9 bases. The V gene's germline CDR1 is SNHLY and CDR2 FYNNEI. The trim removed 8 bases at V and 4 bases at J, leaving 3 bases unmatched. This CDR3 spans 13 amino acids. The DNA of the CDR3 is TGTGCCAGCGCGGGACAGGGTAATCAGCCCCAGCATTTT. Amino acids: CASAGQGNQPQHF.

The rearrangement joins TRBV19 to TRBJ1-3; D may be TRBD1 (5 bases). From germline, CDR1 is LNHDA and CDR2 SQIVND (reference sequence). The CDR3 loop spans 13 amino acids. The germline V and J ends were trimmed by 10 bases and 4 bases, with 14 bases remaining between them. CDR3 sequence: CATATVSGNTIYF. In DNA, the CDR3 is TGTGCCACCGCGACAGTATCGGGAAACACCATATATTTT.

The sample holds one count of this clone. The chain is built from TRBV30 and TRBJ2-7; D gene ambiguous. This CDR3 spans 15 amino acids. The V gene's germline CDR1 is GTSNPN and CDR2 SVGIG (reference sequence). Deletions cut 0 bases from V and 10 bases from J, with 22 bases between. The CDR3: CAWSVLSASPRLQYF. The CDR3, as DNA: TGTGCCTGGAGTGTACTAAGCGCGTCCCCACGGTTACAGTACTTC.

The rearrangement joins TRBV4-1 to TRBJ2-7; D unclear. The CDR3 loop spans 16 amino acids. V was cut by 3 bases and J by 5 bases, with 20 bases left in between. Germline CDR1 and CDR2: MGHRA and YSYEKL. CDR3 coding DNA: TGCGCCAGCAGCCAGATAAACAGCAAATGGCACCACGAGCAGTACTTC. Translation gives CASSQINSKWHHEQYF.

This clone has just one count. V usage is TRBV7-8 and J usage is TRBJ1-1; D is unresolved. The CDR3 runs to 13 residues. V lost 4 bases and J 5 bases, leaving 11 bases between the germline ends. Germline-derived CDR1 and CDR2 are SGHVS and FQNEAQ. The CDR3 here is CASSWRVGTEAFF. The CDR3 DNA follows: TGTGCCAGCAGCTGGAGGGTGGGGACTGAAGCTTTCTTT.